One and the same sample provided the 7 T cell receptor beta chains below, sequenced in a study of PD-1 blockade in classical Hodgkin lymphoma. Every patient relapsed after autologous stem cell transplantation, and brentuximab vedotin exposure varied. Clones were read by immunoSEQ multiplex PCR, and TCRdb kept only the in-frame ones, dropping some. The sample lists roughly 22,000 clones, about two thirds occurring once. Here the sequenced sample was peripheral blood mononuclear cells (PBMCs), taken at baseline. These receptor sequences come from a human donor with classical Hodgkin lymphoma.

This chain connects TRBV5-4 to TRBJ2-1; D tentatively reads TRBD1 or TRBD2 (5 bases each). Per the germline V gene, CDR1 is SGHNT and CDR2 is YYREEE (reference sequence). Trimming stripped 4 bases from V and 0 bases from J, with 14 bases between. The CDR3 sequence is 16 residues long. The chain's CDR3 is CASSARRGPSYNEQFF. For the CDR3, the DNA is TGTGCCAGCAGCGCCCGCCGGGGACCCTCCTACAATGAGCAGTTCTTC.

The table lists this clone with a few counts. The rearrangement joins TRBV28 to TRBJ1-4; no clear D. Germline CDR1 is MDHEN and CDR2 is SYDVKM. The CDR3 is made up of 16 amino acids. Trimming shortened V by 0 bases and J by 3 bases, and 11 bases separated the two germline ends. The CDR3 loop is CASSLWAVSANEKLFF. The CDR3 region has the DNA TGTGCCAGCAGTTTATGGGCAGTCTCAGCTAATGAAAAACTGTTTTTT.

The chain links TRBV18 to TRBJ2-1, with D perhaps TRBD2 (5 bases). V lost 1 base and J lost 9, with 16 bases in between. The CDR3 consists of 15 residues. Germline lookup yields CDR1 KGHSH and CDR2 LQKENI. The CDR3 sequence is CASSPLGGDRAEQFF. The CDR3 DNA reads as TGTGCCAGCTCACCACTTGGAGGCGACCGGGCTGAGCAGTTCTTC.

The chain recombines TRBV30 with TRBJ1-5; D is unresolved. V lost 3 bases, J lost 9 bases, and 21 bases lay in between. This CDR3 region has 15 residues. The V gene's germline CDR1 is GTSNPN and CDR2 SVGIG (reference sequence). CDR3 bases: TGTGCCTGGAGCGAGAAAGGGTACGATTTTCCGCCCCAGCATTTT. This sequence encodes CAWSEKGYDFPPQHF.

The chain carries TRBV9 and TRBJ2-3; TRBD2 matches at 13 bases. This CDR3 has 15 residues. Germline CDR1 reads SGDLS; CDR2 reads YYNGEE. The ends lost 2 bases at V and 6 bases at J; junction bases unmatched: 3. DNA of the CDR3: TGTGCCAGCAGCGTTGGGACTAGCGGGAAGGATACGCAGTATTTT. Protein product: CASSVGTSGKDTQYF.

The chain uses TRBV28 and TRBJ2-7; no reliable D call. The CDR3 runs 12 residues. Germline V gene data show CDR1 as MDHEN and CDR2 as SYDVKM. V was shortened by 7 bases and J by 3 bases, with 10 bases between the two germline ends. The CDR3: CASTIRGYEQYF. The CDR3 coding sequence is TGTGCCAGCACCATACGCGGCTACGAGCAGTACTTC.

Concerning this clone itself: This CDR3 is also generated by other DNA sequences in the sample. The V gene is TRBV19, the J gene TRBJ2-5; D not resolved. The CDR3 has 11 amino acids. CDR1 is LNHDA and CDR2 is SQIVND in the germline V gene (reference sequence). V dropped 4 bases and J dropped 5 bases, with 5 bases sitting between them. The CDR3 here is CASSTLETQYF. The CDR3 DNA sequence: TGTGCCAGTAGTACCTTGGAGACCCAGTACTTC.